This entry lists 26 T cell receptor beta chains sequenced from one sample in a study of shared clonotypes between healthy human individuals. Produced via immunoSEQ multiplex PCR; TCRdb's table is partial and in-frame only. Among a few million clones, approximately 95% were seen once, and the ten largest hold approximately 0.13%. Sequenced input: naive CD4+ T cells sorted from blood. Subset of the sample: CD45RA+ positively selected. Receptors originate from a man between 18 and 35 years old in good health.

V is TRBV5-4 and J is TRBJ1-6, with D hard to call. This CDR3 is 13 amino acids long. The ends were cut back, 5 bases at V and 7 bases at J, with 10 bases in the middle. Germline V lookup: CDR1 SGHNT, CDR2 YYREEE (reference sequence). The CDR3 is CASRRDGNSPLHF. CDR3 coding DNA: TGTGCCAGCAGACGTGACGGGAATTCACCCCTCCACTTT. Variable domain in full (rest from reference TRBV5-4 and TRBJ1-6): ETGVTQSPTHLIKTRGQQVTLRCSSQSGHNTVSWYQQALGQGPQFIFQYYREEENGRGNFPPRFSGLQFPNYSSELNVNALELDDSALYLCASRRDGNSPLHFGNGTRLTVT.

This clone was observed once. The chain carries TRBV2 and TRBJ2-7; D is perhaps TRBD1 (6 bases). Germline CDR1 reads SNHLY; CDR2 reads FYNNEI. CDR3 length: 15 residues. V shed 7 bases and J shed 3 bases, with 19 bases lying between them. The CDR3 nucleotides read TGTGCCAGCATGGGCTCCGGGACACTGATCTACGAGCAGTACTTC. This codes for CASMGSGTLIYEQYF.

A remark on this clone: This sample includes further DNA sequences coding for the same CDR3. The rearrangement joins TRBV7-2 to TRBJ1-1; D might be TRBD1 (5 bases). Germline-derived CDR1 and CDR2 are SGHTA and FQGNSA. The CDR3 spans 14 residues. V lost 1 base and J lost 5, with 11 bases in between. The CDR3 loop reads CASSLVGGGTEAFF. The CDR3 DNA reads TGTGCCAGCAGCTTAGTTGGGGGAGGGACTGAAGCTTTCTTT.

The chain carries TRBV27 and TRBJ2-7, with D perhaps matching TRBD2 (5 bases). Trimming took off 3 bases at V and 0 bases at J, with 9 bases between the two ends. Germline-derived CDR1 and CDR2 are MNHEY and SMNVEV (reference sequence). The CDR3 has 14 amino acids. This CDR3 reads CASSFMGSSYEQYF. Here the CDR3 DNA reads TGTGCCAGCAGTTTCATGGGGAGCTCCTACGAGCAGTACTTC.

The chain recombines TRBV6-5 with TRBJ2-2; D unresolved. Germline V gene data show CDR1 as MNHEY and CDR2 as SVGAGI. The CDR3 sequence is 12 residues long. Trimming removed 6 bases at V and 4 bases at J, with 6 bases between. The CDR3 DNA is TGTGCCAGCAGGGCGAGCACCGGGGAGCTGTTTTTT. It encodes CASRASTGELFF.

About this clone itself: The same CDR3 also results from other DNA sequences found in this sample. In DNA, the CDR3 is TGTGCCTGGACGGGACAGGGGACAGATACGCAGTATTTT. Translation: CAWTGQGTDTQYF. The chain couples TRBV30 to TRBJ2-3, with 10 positions matching TRBD1. V trimming: 4 bases; J trimming: 3 bases; junction bases outside the gene matches: 1. This CDR3 region has 13 residues. Germline CDR1 is GTSNPN and CDR2 is SVGIG (reference sequence).

The CDR3 region is CASTSRTRRSYEQYF. The CDR3, as DNA: TGTGCCAGCACTTCCAGGACTAGACGATCCTACGAGCAGTACTTC. The chain couples TRBV28 to TRBJ2-7; 7 nucleotides line up with TRBD2. The germline gives CDR1 MDHEN, CDR2 SYDVKM. This CDR3 comprises 15 residues. Unmatched junction bases numbered 10, after V lost 7 bases and J lost 1 base.

The chain couples TRBV5-1 to TRBJ2-7, with 9 bases aligning to TRBD1. Germline values: CDR1 SGHRS, CDR2 YFSETQ. The trim removed 4 bases at V and 4 bases at J, leaving 9 bases unmatched. The CDR3 is 15 residues long. CDR3 in DNA: TGCGCCAGCAGCATGCCGGGACAGGGAAGGTACGAGCAGTACTTC. Protein: CASSMPGQGRYEQYF.

The chain carries TRBV4-3 and TRBJ2-7; TRBD1 agrees at 9 bases. The CDR3 sequence is 15 residues long. The V segment lost 2 bases and the J segment 6 bases; nucleotides outside the gene matches: 8. Germline loops: CDR1 LGHNA, CDR2 YSLEER. The CDR3 region is CASSQIRTGDGEQYF. CDR3 in DNA: TGCGCCAGCAGCCAAATTCGGACAGGGGATGGCGAGCAGTACTTC.

The chain uses TRBV5-1 and TRBJ2-7; 8 positions match TRBD2. The germline CDR1 and CDR2 sequences are SGHRS and YFSETQ. The CDR3 runs to 15 residues. V was clipped by 0 bases and J by 5 bases; unmatched bases: 7. CDR3 amino acids: CASSLAAGGLNEQYF. DNA of the CDR3: TGCGCCAGCAGCTTGGCCGCGGGAGGTCTCAACGAGCAGTACTTC.

The rearrangement links TRBV28 to TRBJ2-5; D is ambiguous. Germline V lookup: CDR1 MDHEN, CDR2 SYDVKM. V dropped 5 bases and J dropped 5 bases, with 12 bases sitting between them. This CDR3 spans 13 amino acids. Written as DNA, the CDR3 is TGTGCCAGCAGTAAAAACATCGCCGAGACCCAGTACTTC. The encoded protein is CASSKNIAETQYF.

This clone showed up just once. This chain joins TRBV15 and TRBJ2-7; 8 bases are shared with TRBD1. This CDR3 has 14 amino acids. V lost 3 bases, J lost 4 bases, and 5 bases stayed unmatched. The V gene's germline CDR1 is LNHNV and CDR2 YYDKDF (reference sequence). The CDR3 sequence: CATSSPTGVYEQYF. The CDR3 region has the DNA TGTGCCACCAGCAGTCCGACAGGGGTATACGAGCAGTACTTC.

Written as DNA, the CDR3 is TGTGCCAGCAGCGACCCGACAGGGGGCGACTATGGCTACACCTTC. Translated: CASSDPTGGDYGYTF. The genes are TRBV13 and TRBJ1-2, with 10 positions matching TRBD1. This CDR3 contains 15 residues. Germline V gives CDR1 PRHDT, CDR2 FYEKMQ (reference sequence). The J segment lost 3 bases and the V segment lost 5 bases, leaving 6 bases of the junction unmatched.

This rearrangement joins TRBV7-8 to TRBJ1-2; D uncertain. V was trimmed by 2 bases and J by 5 bases, leaving 3 bases between them. Germline CDR1 is SGHVS and CDR2 is FQNEAQ. The length of the CDR3 is 11 residues. The CDR3: CASSLSYGYTF. The DNA for the CDR3 is TGTGCCAGCAGCTTATCATATGGCTACACCTTC. The whole variable domain, remainder taken from reference TRBV7-8 and TRBJ1-2, is GAGVSQSPRYKVAKRGQDVALRCDPISGHVSLFWYQQALGQGPEFLTYFQNEAQLDKSGLPSDRFFAERPEGSVSTLKIQRTQQEDSAVYLCASSLSYGYTFGSGTRLTVV.

The gene calls are TRBV2 and TRBJ2-2; 13 positions match TRBD2. With V trimmed by 7 bases and J by 7 bases, 15 bases remained unmatched. Germline V gene data show CDR1 as SNHLY and CDR2 as FYNNEI. The length of the CDR3 is 18 residues. CDR3 amino acids: CASTREAGTSGTGGELFF. CDR3 nucleotides: TGTGCCAGCACTAGGGAAGCCGGGACTAGCGGGACGGGCGGGGAGCTGTTTTTT.

The chain uses TRBV10-3 and TRBJ2-7, with 9 bases matching TRBD1. The germline V gene encodes CDR1 ENHRY and CDR2 SYGVKD. V trimming: 1 base; J trimming: 5 bases; junction bases outside the gene matches: 9. The CDR3 is 16 amino acids. CDR3 coding DNA: TGTGCCATCAGTGAGTTAACCGGGACAGGGAACGACGAGCAGTACTTC. This sequence encodes CAISELTGTGNDEQYF.

The J gene is TRBJ2-3, the V gene TRBV5-1; 7 bases are a match to TRBD1. CDR1 is SGHRS and CDR2 is YFSETQ in the germline V gene. The CDR3 has 17 amino acids. The junction had 8 bases not matched to a gene; V was cut back by 0 bases and J by 1 base. The CDR3 DNA reads as TGCGCCAGCAGCTTGGGGTGGTGGGACAGTGGCACAGATACGCAGTATTTT. The encoded protein is CASSLGWWDSGTDTQYF. The full variable domain, with the rest looked up from reference TRBV5-1 and TRBJ2-3, is KAGVTQTPRYLIKTRGQQVTLSCSPISGHRSVSWYQQTPGQGLQFLFEYFSETQRNKGNFPGRFSGRQFSNSRSEMNVSTLELGDSALYLCASSLGWWDSGTDTQYFGPGTRLTVL.

The chain recombines TRBV14 with TRBJ1-6; unclear D gene. Per germline, CDR1 SGHDN and CDR2 FVKESK. V was pared by 1 base and J by 11 bases, with 6 bases between. This CDR3 has 12 amino acids. CDR3 amino acids: CASSQVDTPLHF. Written as DNA, the CDR3 is TGTGCCAGCAGCCAAGTCGACACACCCCTCCACTTT.

J is TRBJ2-3 and V is TRBV6-5; possible D gene TRBD1, 6 bases. V gave up 8 bases and J gave up 1 base, with 13 bases separating them. The germline V gene has CDR1 MNHEY and CDR2 SVGAGI. The CDR3 is 14 residues long. CDR3 protein: CASRLWTGTDTQYF. The CDR3, as DNA: TGTGCCAGCCGACTATGGACAGGCACAGATACGCAGTATTTT.

This clone was detected once. The CDR3 protein is CASSLLGGDVTRGYTF. Here the CDR3 DNA reads TGTGCCAGCAGCCTCCTCGGGGGGGATGTGACGAGGGGCTACACCTTC. The gene calls are TRBV7-3 and TRBJ1-2, with D perhaps TRBD1 (5 bases). There are 16 residues in the CDR3. Germline V CDR1 and CDR2: SGHTA, FQGTGA. V was pared by 5 bases and J by 8 bases, with 24 bases between.

Notes on this clone: Distinct nucleotide sequences in the sample also encode this CDR3. This chain joins TRBV15 and TRBJ2-5; D possibly corresponds to TRBD2 (6 bases). Looked up from germline, CDR1 is LNHNV and CDR2 is YYDKDF (reference sequence). Trimming left V 1 base short and J 3 bases short, with 9 bases between. The CDR3 loop spans 14 amino acids. Here the CDR3 reads CATSRGGTEETQYF. The CDR3 region has the DNA TGTGCCACCAGCAGAGGAGGGACTGAAGAGACCCAGTACTTC.

This clone has a single count. CDR3: CASSELGEGDTQYF. DNA for the CDR3: TGCGCCAGCAGTGAGTTAGGGGAAGGGGATACGCAGTATTTT. This chain connects TRBV10-1 to TRBJ2-3; D may be TRBD1 (5 bases). Per germline, CDR1 WNHNN and CDR2 SYGVQD (reference sequence). The V end lost 1 base, the J end lost 6 bases, and 11 bases lay between the germline ends. The CDR3 runs 14 residues.

J is TRBJ1-1 and V is TRBV4-2, with D unresolved. V lost 4 bases and J 1 base, leaving 10 bases between the germline ends. CDR3 length: 14 residues. Germline V gives CDR1 LGHNA, CDR2 YNFKEQ. CDR3 sequence reads: CASSLGRENTEAFF. The CDR3 nucleotides read TGTGCCAGCAGCCTCGGACGGGAGAACACTGAAGCTTTCTTT.

This chain uses TRBV18 with TRBJ1-5; TRBD1 might be the D (5 bases). Trimming stripped 7 bases from V and 2 bases from J, with 9 bases between. The CDR3 is made up of 13 amino acids. Germline CDR1 KGHSH, CDR2 LQKENI. Here the CDR3 DNA reads TGTGCCAGCTGCCCGGGGGGCAATCAGCCCCAGCATTTT. Translation gives CASCPGGNQPQHF.

In DNA form, the CDR3 reads TGTGCCATCAGTGATTCCCTTAATTCACCCCTCCACTTT. As protein: CAISDSLNSPLHF. The J gene is TRBJ1-6, the V gene TRBV10-3; D uncertain. In germline, CDR1 is ENHRY, CDR2 SYGVKD. The CDR3 totals 13 residues. Trimming stripped 3 bases from V and 6 bases from J, with 6 bases between.

This clone was detected only once. This specimen includes other DNA sequences encoding the same CDR3. The chain employs TRBV7-3 and TRBJ2-3; D gene ambiguous. Germline V gene data show CDR1 as SGHTA and CDR2 as FQGTGA. This CDR3 contains 13 residues. V was shortened by 2 bases and J by 0 bases, with 3 bases between the two germline ends. The CDR3 sequence: CASSLGSTDTQYF. The CDR3 coding sequence is TGTGCCAGCAGCTTAGGGAGCACAGATACGCAGTATTTT.